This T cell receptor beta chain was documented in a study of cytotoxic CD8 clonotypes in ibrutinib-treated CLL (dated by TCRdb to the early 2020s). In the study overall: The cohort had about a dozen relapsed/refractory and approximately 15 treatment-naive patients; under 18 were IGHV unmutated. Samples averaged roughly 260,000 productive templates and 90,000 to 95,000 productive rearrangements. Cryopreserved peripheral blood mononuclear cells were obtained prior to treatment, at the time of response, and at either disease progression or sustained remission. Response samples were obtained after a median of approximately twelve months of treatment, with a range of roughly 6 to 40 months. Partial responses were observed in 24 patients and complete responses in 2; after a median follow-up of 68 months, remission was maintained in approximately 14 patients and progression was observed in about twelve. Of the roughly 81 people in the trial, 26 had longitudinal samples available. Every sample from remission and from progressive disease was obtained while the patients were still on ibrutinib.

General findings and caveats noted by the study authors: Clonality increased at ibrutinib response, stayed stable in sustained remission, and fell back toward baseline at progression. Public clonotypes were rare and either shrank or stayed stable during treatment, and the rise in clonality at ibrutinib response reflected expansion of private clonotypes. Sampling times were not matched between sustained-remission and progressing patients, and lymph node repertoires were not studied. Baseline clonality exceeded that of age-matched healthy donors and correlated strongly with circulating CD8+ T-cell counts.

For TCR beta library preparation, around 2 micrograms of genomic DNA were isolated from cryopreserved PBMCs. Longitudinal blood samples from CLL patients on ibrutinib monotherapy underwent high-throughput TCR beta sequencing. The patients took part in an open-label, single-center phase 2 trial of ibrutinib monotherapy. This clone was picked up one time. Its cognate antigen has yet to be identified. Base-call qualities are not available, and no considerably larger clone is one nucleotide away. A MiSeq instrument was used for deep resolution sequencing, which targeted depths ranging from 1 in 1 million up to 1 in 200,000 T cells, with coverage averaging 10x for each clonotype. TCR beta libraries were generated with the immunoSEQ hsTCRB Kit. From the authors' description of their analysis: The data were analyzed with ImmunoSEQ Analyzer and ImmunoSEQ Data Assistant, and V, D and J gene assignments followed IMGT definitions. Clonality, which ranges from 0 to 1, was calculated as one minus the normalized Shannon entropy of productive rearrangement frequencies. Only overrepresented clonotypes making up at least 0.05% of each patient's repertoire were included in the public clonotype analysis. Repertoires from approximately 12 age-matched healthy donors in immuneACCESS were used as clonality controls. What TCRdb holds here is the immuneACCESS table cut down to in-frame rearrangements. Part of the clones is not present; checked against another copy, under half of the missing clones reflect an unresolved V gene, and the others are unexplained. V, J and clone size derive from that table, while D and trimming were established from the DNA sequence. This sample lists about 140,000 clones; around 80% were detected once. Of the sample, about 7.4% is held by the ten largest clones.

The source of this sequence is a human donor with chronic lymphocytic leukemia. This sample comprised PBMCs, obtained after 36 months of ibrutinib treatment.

The DNA sequence is as follows: TGTGCCAGCAGCTTACTGAACCTTAATGAAAAACTGTTTTTT. It is translated as CASSLLNLNEKLFF. The receptor chain draws on TRBV7-9 and TRBJ1-4; the D gene assignment is ambiguous. Spanning cysteine to phenylalanine, the CDR3 consists of 14 amino acids. CDR3 DNA only is kept here, 42 bases in frame from base 1. CDR1 and CDR2 are drawn from the germline V gene (reference sequence): SEHNR, FQNEAQ. Cut back by 2 bases and 4 bases, the V and J ends lie 8 bases apart.